This T cell receptor beta chain is from a study of neurological immune-mediated disorders. This clonotype came up many times. A single record per CDR3 protein comes from TCRdb applying MiXCR to the 5' RACE reads. This repertoire shows about 51,000 distinct CDR3 sequences, over 15% found once; its top ten account for 4.4%. Germline V gene sequence: CDR1 DFQATT, CDR2 SNEGSKA (reference sequence). This CDR3 region has 16 residues. V was shortened by 0 bases and J by 6 bases, with 18 bases between the two germline ends. The V call is TRBV20-1, the J call TRBJ2-1, with D tentatively TRBD2 (5 bases). Source material: PBMCs. This TCR derives from a man aged 55 to 70 in good health. The CDR3 region has the DNA TGCAGTGCTAGAGAACCCAGTATGGCGGGCGGCAATGAGCAGTTCTTC. It encodes CSAREPSMAGGNEQFF.